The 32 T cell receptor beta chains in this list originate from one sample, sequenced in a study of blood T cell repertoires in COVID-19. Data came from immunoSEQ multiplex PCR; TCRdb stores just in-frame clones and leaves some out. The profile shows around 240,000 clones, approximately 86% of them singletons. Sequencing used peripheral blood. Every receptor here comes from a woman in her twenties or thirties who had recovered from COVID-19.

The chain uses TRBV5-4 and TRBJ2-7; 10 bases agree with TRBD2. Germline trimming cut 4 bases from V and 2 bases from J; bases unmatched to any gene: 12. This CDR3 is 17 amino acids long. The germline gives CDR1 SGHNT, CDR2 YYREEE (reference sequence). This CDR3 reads CASSLGGASGGTYEQYF. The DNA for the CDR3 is TGTGCCAGCAGCCTAGGTGGGGCTAGCGGGGGCACCTACGAGCAGTACTTC.

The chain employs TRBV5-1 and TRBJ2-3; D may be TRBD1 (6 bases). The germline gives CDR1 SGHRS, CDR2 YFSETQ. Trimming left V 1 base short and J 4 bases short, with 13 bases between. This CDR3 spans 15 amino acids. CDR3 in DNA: TGCGCCAGCAGCTTGTGGGGGCTGGGGGCAGATACGCAGTATTTT. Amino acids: CASSLWGLGADTQYF. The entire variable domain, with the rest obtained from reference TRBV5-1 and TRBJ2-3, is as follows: KAGVTQTPRYLIKTRGQQVTLSCSPISGHRSVSWYQQTPGQGLQFLFEYFSETQRNKGNFPGRFSGRQFSNSRSEMNVSTLELGDSALYLCASSLWGLGADTQYFGPGTRLTVL.

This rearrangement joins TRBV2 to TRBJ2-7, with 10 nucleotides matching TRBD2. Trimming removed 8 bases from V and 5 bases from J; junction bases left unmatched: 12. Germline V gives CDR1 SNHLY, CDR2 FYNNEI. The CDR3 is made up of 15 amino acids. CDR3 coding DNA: TGTGCCAGCCAAAGAGGGACTAGCGTAAGTAACGAGCAGTACTTC. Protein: CASQRGTSVSNEQYF.

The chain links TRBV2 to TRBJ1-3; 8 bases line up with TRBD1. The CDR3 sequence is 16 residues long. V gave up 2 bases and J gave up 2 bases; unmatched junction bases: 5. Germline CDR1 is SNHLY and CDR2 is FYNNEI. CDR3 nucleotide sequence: TGTGCCAGCAGTGAAAGCTTGACAGGGGCTGGAAACACCATATATTTT. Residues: CASSESLTGAGNTIYF.

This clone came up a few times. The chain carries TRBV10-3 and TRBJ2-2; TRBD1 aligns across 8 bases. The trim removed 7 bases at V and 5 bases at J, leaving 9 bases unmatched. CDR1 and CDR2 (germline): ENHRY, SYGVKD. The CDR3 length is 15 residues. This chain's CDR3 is CAITLGQGGTGELFF. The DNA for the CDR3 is TGTGCCATCACTCTTGGACAGGGCGGGACCGGGGAGCTGTTTTTT.

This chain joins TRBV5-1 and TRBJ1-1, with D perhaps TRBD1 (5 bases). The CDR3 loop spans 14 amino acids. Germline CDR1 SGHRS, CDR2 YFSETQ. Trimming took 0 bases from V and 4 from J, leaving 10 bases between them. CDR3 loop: CASSLGGASTEAFF. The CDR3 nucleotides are TGCGCCAGCAGCTTGGGTGGGGCGAGCACTGAAGCTTTCTTT.

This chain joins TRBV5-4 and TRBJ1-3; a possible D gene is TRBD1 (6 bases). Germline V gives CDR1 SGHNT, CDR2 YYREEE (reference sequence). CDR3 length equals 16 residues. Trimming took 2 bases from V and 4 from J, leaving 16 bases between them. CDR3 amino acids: CASSFPQGSGGNTIYF. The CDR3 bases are TGTGCCAGCAGCTTCCCACAGGGTTCAGGGGGAAACACCATATATTTT.

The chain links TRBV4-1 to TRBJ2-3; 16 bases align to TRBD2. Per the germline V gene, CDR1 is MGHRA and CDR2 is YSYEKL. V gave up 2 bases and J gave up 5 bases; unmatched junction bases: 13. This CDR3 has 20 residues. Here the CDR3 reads CASSQHQGLAGGRDGDTQYF. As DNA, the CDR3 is TGCGCCAGCAGCCAACACCAGGGACTAGCGGGGGGGCGCGATGGAGATACGCAGTATTTT.

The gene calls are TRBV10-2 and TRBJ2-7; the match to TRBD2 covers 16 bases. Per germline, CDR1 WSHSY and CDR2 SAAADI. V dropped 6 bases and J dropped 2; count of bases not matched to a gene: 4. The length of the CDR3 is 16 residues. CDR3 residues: CASRPGTSGGAYEQYF. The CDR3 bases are TGCGCCAGCAGACCCGGGACTAGCGGGGGGGCCTACGAGCAGTACTTC.

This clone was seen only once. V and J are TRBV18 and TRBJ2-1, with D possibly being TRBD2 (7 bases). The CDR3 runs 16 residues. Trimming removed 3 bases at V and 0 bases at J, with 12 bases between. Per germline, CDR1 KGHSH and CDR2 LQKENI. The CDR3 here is CASSPSGGASYNEQFF. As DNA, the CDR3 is TGTGCCAGCTCACCCAGTGGGGGGGCCTCCTACAATGAGCAGTTCTTC. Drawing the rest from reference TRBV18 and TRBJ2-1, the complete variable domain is NAGVMQNPRHLVRRRGQEARLRCSPMKGHSHVYWYRQLPEEGLKFMVYLQKENIIDESGMPKERFSAEFPKEGPSILRIQQVVRGDSAAYFCASSPSGGASYNEQFFGPGTRLTVL.

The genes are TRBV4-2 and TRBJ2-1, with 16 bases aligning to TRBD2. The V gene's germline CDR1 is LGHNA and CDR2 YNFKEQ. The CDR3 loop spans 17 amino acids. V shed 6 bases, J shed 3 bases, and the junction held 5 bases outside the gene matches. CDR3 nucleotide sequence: TGTGCCAGCAGGGGGACTAGCGGGGGGGCCCACTACAATGAGCAGTTCTTC. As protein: CASRGTSGGAHYNEQFF.

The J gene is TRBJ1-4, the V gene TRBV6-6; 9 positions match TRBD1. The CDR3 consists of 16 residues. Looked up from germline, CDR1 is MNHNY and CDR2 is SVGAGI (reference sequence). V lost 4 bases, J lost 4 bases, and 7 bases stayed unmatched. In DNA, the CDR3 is TGTGCCAGCAGTTCCCCGACGGGACAGGGTAATGAAAAACTGTTTTTT. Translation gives CASSSPTGQGNEKLFF.

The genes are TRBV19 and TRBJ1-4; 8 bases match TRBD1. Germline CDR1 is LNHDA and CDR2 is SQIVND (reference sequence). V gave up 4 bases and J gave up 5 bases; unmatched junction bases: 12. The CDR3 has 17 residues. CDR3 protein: CASSNDRGQTENEKLFF. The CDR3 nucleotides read TGTGCCAGTAGTAACGACAGGGGACAGACCGAGAATGAAAAACTGTTTTTT.

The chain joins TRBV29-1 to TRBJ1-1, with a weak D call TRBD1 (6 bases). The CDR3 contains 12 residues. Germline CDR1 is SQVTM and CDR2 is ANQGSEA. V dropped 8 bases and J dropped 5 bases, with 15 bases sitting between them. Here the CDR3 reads CSTPGVMTEAFF. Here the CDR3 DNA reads TGCAGCACACCAGGGGTTATGACTGAAGCTTTCTTT. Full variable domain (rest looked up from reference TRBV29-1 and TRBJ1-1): SAVISQKPSRDICQRGTSLTIQCQVDSQVTMMFWYRQQPGQSLTLIATANQGSEATYESGFVIDKFPISRPNLTFSTLTVSNMSPEDSSIYLCSTPGVMTEAFFGQGTRLTVV.

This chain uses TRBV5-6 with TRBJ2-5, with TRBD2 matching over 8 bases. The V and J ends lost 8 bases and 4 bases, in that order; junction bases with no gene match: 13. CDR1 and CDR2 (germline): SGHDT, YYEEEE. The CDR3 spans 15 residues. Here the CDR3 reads CASRRKYLAGETQYF. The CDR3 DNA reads TGTGCCAGTAGGCGAAAGTATCTAGCGGGAGAGACCCAGTACTTC.

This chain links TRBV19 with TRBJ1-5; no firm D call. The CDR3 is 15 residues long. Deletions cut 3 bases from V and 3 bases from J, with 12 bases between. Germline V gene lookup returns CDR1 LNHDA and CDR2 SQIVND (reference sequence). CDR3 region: CASSMAWAPNQPQHF. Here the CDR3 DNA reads TGTGCCAGTAGTATGGCCTGGGCCCCCAATCAGCCCCAGCATTTT.

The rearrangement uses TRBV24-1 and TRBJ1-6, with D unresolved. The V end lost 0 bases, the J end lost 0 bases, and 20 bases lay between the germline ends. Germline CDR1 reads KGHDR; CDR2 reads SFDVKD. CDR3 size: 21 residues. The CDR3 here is CATSDLGDEGSLSSYNSPLHF. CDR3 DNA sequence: TGTGCCACCAGTGATTTGGGAGACGAGGGCAGCCTTAGCTCCTATAATTCACCCCTCCACTTT.

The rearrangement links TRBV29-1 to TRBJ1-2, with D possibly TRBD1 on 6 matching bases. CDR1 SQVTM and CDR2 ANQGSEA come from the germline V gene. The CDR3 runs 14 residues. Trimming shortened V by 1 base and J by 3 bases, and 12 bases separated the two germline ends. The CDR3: CSVEVPGDDYGYTF. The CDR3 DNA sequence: TGCAGCGTTGAAGTTCCAGGGGATGACTATGGCTACACCTTC.

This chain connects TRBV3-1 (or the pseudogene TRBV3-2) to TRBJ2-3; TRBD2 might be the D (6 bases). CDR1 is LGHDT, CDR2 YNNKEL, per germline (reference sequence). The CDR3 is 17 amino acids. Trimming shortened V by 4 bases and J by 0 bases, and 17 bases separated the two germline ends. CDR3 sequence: CASSPSGRQWSTDTQYF. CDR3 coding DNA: TGTGCCAGCAGCCCCTCTGGGAGGCAATGGAGCACAGATACGCAGTATTTT.

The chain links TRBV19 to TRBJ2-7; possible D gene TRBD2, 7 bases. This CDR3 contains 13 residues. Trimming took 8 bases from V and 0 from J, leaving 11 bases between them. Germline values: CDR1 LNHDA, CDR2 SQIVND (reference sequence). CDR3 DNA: TGTGCCAGTGGGGGGGCCTTCTCCTACGAGCAGTACTTC. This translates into CASGGAFSYEQYF.

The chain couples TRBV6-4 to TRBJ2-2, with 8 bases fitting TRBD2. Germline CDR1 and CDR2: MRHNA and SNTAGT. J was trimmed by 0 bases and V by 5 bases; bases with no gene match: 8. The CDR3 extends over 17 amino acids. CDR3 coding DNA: TGTGCCAGCAGTCCCCGGGGGGGTAGTTCGAACACCGGGGAGCTGTTTTTT. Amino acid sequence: CASSPRGGSSNTGELFF.

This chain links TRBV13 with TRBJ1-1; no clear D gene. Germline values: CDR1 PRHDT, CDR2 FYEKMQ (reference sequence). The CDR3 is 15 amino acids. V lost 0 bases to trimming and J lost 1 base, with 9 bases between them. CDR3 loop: CASSLGLGRNTEAFF. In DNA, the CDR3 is TGTGCCAGCAGCTTAGGCCTGGGGAGGAACACTGAAGCTTTCTTT.

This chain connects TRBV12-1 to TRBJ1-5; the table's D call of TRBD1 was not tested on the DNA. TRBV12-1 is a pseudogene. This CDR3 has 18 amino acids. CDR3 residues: CASSFARVLTVAYQPQHF. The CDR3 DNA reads TGTGCCAGCAGCTTTGCGCGAGTTTTAACAGTGGCATATCAGCCCCAGCATTTT.

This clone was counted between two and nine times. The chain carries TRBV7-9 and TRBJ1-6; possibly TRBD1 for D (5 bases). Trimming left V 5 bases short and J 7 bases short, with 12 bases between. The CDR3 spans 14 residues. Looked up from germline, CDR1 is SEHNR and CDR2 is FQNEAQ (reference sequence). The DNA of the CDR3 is TGTGCCAGCAGCCCAGGGTTGGAGAATTCACCCCTCCACTTT. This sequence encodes CASSPGLENSPLHF.

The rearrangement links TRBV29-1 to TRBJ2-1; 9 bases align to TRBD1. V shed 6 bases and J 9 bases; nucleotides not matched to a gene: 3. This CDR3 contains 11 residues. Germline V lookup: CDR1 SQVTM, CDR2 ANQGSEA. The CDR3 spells CSVDRGTEQFF. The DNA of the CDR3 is TGCAGCGTGGACAGGGGTACTGAGCAGTTCTTC.

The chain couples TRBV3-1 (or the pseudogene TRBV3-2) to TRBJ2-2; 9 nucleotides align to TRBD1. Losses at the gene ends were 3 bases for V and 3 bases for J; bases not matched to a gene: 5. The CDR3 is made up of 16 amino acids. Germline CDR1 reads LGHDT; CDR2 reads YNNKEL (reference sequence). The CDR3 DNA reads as TGTGCCAGCAGCCAGGTCACAGGGGGCCACACCGGGGAGCTGTTTTTT. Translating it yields CASSQVTGGHTGELFF.

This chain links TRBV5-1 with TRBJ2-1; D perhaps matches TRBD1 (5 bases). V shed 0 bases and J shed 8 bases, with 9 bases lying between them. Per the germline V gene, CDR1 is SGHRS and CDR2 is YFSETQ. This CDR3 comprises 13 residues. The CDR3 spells CASSLGAGHEQFF. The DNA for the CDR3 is TGCGCCAGCAGCTTGGGCGCAGGGCATGAGCAGTTCTTC.

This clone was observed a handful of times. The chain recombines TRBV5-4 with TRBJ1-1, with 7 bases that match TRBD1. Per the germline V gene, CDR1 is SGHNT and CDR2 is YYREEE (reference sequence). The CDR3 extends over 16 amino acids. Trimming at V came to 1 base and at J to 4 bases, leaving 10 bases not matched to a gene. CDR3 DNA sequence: TGTGCCAGCAGCTTGTATAAGGGGGCCGGAAGCACTGAAGCTTTCTTT. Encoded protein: CASSLYKGAGSTEAFF.

For the CDR3, the DNA is TGTGCCAGTAAGGGAGAGGGTAACACTGAAGCTTTCTTT. It translates to CASKGEGNTEAFF. This chain uses TRBV19 with TRBJ1-1; D is undetermined. The V and J ends lost 7 bases and 2 bases respectively, with 11 bases between them. Per germline, CDR1 LNHDA and CDR2 SQIVND (reference sequence). The CDR3 spans 13 residues.

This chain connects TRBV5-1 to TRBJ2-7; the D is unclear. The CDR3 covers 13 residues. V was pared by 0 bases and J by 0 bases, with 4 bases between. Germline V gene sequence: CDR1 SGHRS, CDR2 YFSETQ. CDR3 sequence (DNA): TGCGCCAGCAGCTTGGGCAGCTCCTACGAGCAGTACTTC. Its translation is CASSLGSSYEQYF.

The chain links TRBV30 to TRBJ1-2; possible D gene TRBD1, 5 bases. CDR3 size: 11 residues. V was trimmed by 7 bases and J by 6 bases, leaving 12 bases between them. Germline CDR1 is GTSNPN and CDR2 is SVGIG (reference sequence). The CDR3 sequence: CASGGRHGYTF. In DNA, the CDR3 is TGTGCCTCCGGGGGTAGACATGGCTACACCTTC.

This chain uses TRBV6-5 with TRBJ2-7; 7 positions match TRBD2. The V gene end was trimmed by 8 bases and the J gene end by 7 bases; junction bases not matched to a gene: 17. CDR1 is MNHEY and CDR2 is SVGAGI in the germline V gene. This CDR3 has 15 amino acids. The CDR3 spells CASYRGGGPIGEQYF. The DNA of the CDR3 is TGTGCCAGCTATCGCGGCGGGGGACCCATAGGGGAGCAGTACTTC.